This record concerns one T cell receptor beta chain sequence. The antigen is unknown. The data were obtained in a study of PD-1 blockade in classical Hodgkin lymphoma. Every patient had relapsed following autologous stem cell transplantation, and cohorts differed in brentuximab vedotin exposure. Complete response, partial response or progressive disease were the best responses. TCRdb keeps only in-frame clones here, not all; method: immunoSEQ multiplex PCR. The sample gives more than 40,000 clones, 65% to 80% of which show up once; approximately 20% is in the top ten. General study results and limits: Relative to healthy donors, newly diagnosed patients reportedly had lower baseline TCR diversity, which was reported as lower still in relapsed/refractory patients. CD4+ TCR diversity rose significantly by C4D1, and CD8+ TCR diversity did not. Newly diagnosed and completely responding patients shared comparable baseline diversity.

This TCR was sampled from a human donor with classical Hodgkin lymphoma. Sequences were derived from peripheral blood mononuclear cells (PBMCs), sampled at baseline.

CDR3: CASSLSARPNTEAFF. CDR3 coding DNA: TGTGCCAGCAGTTTATCAGCTCGGCCGAACACTGAAGCTTTCTTT. The chain couples TRBV27 to TRBJ1-1, with no clear D. CDR1 is MNHEY, CDR2 SMNVEV, per germline (reference sequence). This CDR3 is 15 amino acids long. The V end was cut by 0 bases, the J end by 1 base, with 9 bases between.